The entry that follows covers one TCR beta chain sequence. Its antigen is unknown. Germline assignment: CDR1 MNHEY and CDR2 SVGEGT. The germline V and J ends were trimmed by 6 bases and 2 bases, with 10 bases remaining between them. This CDR3 has 13 amino acids. These data belong to a study of spatial heterogeneity in lung cancer. A distinct unique molecular identifier was carried by each TCR cDNA molecule. TCRdb re-called the 5' RACE reads through MiXCR, storing one row per CDR3 protein. In the table there are roughly 80,000 distinct CDR3 sequences, under 8.5% of which are singletons. Time point meaning: sample taken at primary tumor resection. Samples came from roughly 75 TRACERx patients with untreated early-stage lung cancer. Sequencing was performed on whole RNA extracted from tumor and nontumor lung tissue, or from frozen PBMC, and the material was left unsorted. General study results and limits: Blood contained ubiquitous expanded tumor TCRs more at resection than at follow-up.

Sequenced here: PBMCs, sampled at surgery. The V gene is TRBV6-2 or TRBV6-3, the J gene TRBJ1-2, with a possible D match to TRBD1 (5 bases). This sequence originates from a male donor with early-stage non-small cell lung cancer. CDR3 coding DNA: TGTGCCAGCAGCTCGGGACGGAACTATGGCTACACCTTC. Translation: CASSSGRNYGYTF.